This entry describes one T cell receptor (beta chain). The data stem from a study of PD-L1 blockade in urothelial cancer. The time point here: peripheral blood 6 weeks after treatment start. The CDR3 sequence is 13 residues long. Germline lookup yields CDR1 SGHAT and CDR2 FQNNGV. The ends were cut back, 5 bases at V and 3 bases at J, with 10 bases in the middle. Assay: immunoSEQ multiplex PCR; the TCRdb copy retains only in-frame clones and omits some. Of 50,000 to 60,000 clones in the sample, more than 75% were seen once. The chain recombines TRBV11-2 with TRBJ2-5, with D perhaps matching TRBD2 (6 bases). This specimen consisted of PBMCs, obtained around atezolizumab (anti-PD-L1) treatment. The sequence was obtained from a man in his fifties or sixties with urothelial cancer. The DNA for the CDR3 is TGTGCCAGCAGCGGTAGCGGAAAAGAGACCCAGTACTTC. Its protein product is CASSGSGKETQYF. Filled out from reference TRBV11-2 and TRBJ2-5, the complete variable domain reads EAGVAQSPRYKIIEKRQSVAFWCNPISGHATLYWYQQILGQGPKLLIQFQNNGVVDDSQLPKDRFSAERLKGVDSTLKIQPAKLEDSAVYLCASSGSGKETQYFGPGTRLLVL.